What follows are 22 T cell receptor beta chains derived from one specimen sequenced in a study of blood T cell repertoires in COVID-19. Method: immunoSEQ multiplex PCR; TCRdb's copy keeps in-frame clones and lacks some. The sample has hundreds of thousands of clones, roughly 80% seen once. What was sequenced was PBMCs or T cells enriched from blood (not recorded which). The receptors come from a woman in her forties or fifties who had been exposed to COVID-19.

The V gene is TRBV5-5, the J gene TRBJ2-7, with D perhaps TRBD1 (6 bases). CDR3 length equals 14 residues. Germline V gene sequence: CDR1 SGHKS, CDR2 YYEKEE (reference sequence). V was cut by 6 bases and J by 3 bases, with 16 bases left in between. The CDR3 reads CASTQGNSVYEQYF. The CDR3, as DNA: TGTGCCAGCACCCAGGGGAATTCGGTCTACGAGCAGTACTTC. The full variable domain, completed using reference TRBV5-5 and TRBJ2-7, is DAGVTQSPTHLIKTRGQQVTLRCSPISGHKSVSWYQQVLGQGPQFIFQYYEKEERGRGNFPDRFSARQFPNYSSELNVNALLLGDSALYLCASTQGNSVYEQYFGPGTRLTVT.

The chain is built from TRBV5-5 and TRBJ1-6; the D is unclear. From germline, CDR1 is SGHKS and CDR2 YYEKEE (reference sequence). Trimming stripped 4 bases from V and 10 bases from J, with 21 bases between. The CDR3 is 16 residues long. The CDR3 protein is CASSPSEGLVGSPLHF. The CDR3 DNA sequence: TGTGCCAGCAGCCCCTCTGAGGGCCTGGTAGGGTCACCCCTCCACTTT. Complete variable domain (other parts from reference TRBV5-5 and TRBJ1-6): DAGVTQSPTHLIKTRGQQVTLRCSPISGHKSVSWYQQVLGQGPQFIFQYYEKEERGRGNFPDRFSARQFPNYSSELNVNALLLGDSALYLCASSPSEGLVGSPLHFGNGTRLTVT.

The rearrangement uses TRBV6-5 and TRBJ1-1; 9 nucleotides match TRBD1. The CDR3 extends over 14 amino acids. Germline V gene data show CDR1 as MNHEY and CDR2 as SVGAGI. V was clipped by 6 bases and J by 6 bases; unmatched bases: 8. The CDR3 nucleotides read TGTGCCAGCAGGGCAGGACAGGGGAGCCCTGAAGCTTTCTTT. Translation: CASRAGQGSPEAFF.

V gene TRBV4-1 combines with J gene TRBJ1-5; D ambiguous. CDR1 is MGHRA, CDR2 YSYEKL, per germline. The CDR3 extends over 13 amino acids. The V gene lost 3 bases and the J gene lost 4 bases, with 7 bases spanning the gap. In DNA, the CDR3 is TGCGCCAGCAGCCACGCGTTAAATCAGCCCCAGCATTTT. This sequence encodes CASSHALNQPQHF.

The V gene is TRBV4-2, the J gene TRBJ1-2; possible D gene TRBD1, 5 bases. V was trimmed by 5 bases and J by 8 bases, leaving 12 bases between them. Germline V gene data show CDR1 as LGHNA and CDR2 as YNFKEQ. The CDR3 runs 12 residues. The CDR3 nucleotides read TGTGCCAGCAGCAACGACAGAGGCGGCTACACCTTC. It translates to CASSNDRGGYTF.

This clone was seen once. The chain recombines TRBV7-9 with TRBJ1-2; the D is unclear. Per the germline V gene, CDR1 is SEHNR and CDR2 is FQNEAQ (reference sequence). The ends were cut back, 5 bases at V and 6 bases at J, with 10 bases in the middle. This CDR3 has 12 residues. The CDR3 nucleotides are TGTGCCAGCAGCCCGCGGGTGGATGGCTACACCTTC. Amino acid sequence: CASSPRVDGYTF.

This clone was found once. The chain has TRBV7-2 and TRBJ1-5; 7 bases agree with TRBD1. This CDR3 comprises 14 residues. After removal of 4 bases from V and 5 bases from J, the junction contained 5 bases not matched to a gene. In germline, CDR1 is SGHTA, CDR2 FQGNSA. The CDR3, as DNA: TGTGCCAGCAGCTCCCACAGGGGTTATCAGCCCCAGCATTTT. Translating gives CASSSHRGYQPQHF.

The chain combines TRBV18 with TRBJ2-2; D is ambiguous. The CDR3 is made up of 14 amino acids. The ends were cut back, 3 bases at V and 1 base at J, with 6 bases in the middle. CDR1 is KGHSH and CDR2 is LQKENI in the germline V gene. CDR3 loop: CASSPKLNTGELFF. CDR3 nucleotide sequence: TGTGCCAGCTCACCCAAGCTGAACACCGGGGAGCTGTTTTTT.

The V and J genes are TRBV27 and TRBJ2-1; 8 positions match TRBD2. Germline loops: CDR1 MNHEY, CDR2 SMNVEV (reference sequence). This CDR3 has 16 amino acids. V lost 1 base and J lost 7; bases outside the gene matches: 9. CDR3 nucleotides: TGTGCCAGCAGTTTATTATCGGGGGGGGCTTGGAATGAGCAGTTCTTC. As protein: CASSLLSGGAWNEQFF.

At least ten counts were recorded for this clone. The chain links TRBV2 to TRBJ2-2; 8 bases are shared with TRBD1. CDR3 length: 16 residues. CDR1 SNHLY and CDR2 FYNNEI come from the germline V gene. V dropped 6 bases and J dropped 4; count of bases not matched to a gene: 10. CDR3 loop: CASRPQGAWGTGELFF. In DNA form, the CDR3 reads TGTGCCAGCAGACCCCAGGGGGCATGGGGCACCGGGGAGCTGTTTTTT.

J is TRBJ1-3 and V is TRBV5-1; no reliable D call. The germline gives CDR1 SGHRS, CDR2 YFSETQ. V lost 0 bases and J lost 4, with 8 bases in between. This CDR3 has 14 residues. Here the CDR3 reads CASSLGTAGNTIYF. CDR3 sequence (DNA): TGCGCCAGCAGCTTGGGGACTGCCGGAAACACCATATATTTT. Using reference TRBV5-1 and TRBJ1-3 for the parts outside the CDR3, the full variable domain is KAGVTQTPRYLIKTRGQQVTLSCSPISGHRSVSWYQQTPGQGLQFLFEYFSETQRNKGNFPGRFSGRQFSNSRSEMNVSTLELGDSALYLCASSLGTAGNTIYFGEGSWLTVV.

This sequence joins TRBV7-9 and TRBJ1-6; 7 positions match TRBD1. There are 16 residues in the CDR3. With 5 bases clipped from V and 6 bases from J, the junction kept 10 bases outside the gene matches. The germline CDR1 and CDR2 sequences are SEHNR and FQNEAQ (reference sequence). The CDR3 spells CASSLTGDRRNSPLHF. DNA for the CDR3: TGTGCCAGCAGCCTAACAGGGGACAGACGTAATTCACCCCTCCACTTT.

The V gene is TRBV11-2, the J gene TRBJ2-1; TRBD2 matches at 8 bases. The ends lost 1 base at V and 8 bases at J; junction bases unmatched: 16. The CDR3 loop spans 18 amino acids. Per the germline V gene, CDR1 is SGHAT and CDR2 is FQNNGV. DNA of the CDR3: TGTGCCAGCAGCTTAGGGGCGAGGTGGCGGGGGGTAGTCCATGAGCAGTTCTTC. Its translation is CASSLGARWRGVVHEQFF.

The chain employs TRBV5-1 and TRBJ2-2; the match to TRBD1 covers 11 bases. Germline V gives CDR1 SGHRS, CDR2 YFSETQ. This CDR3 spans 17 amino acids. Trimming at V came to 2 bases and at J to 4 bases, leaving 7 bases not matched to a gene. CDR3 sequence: CASSFGTGGKVTGELFF. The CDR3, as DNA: TGCGCCAGCAGCTTTGGGACAGGGGGAAAAGTCACCGGGGAGCTGTTTTTT. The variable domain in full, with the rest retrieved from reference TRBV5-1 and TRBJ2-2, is KAGVTQTPRYLIKTRGQQVTLSCSPISGHRSVSWYQQTPGQGLQFLFEYFSETQRNKGNFPGRFSGRQFSNSRSEMNVSTLELGDSALYLCASSFGTGGKVTGELFFGEGSRLTVL.

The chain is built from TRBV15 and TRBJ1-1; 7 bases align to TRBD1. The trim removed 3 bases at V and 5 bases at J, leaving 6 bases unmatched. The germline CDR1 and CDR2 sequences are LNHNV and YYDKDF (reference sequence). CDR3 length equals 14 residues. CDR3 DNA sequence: TGTGCCACCAGCAGGATCCAGGGGGAAACTGAAGCTTTCTTT. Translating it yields CATSRIQGETEAFF.

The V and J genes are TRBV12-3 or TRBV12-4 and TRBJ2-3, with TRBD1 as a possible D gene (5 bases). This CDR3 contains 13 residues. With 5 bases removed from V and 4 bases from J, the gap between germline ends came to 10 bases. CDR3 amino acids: CASSPEGADTQYF. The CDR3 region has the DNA TGTGCCAGCAGTCCGGAAGGGGCAGATACGCAGTATTTT.

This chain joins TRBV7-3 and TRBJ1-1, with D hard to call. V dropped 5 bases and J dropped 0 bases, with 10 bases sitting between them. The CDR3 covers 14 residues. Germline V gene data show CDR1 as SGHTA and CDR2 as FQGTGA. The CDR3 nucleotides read TGTGCCAGCAGCCAGCGGCGGATGAACACTGAAGCTTTCTTT. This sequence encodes CASSQRRMNTEAFF.

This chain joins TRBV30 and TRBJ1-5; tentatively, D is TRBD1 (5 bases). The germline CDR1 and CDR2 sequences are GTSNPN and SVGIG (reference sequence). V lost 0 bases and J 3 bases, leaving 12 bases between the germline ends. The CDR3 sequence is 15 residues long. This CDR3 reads CAWSVQQAPNQPQHF. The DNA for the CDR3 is TGTGCCTGGAGTGTACAACAGGCGCCCAATCAGCCCCAGCATTTT.

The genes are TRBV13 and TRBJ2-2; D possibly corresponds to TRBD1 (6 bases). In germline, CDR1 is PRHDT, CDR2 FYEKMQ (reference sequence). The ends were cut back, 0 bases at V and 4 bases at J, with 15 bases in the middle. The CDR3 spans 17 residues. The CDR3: CASSLGVQGDGTGELFF. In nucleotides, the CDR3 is TGTGCCAGCAGCTTAGGCGTACAGGGAGATGGCACCGGGGAGCTGTTTTTT.

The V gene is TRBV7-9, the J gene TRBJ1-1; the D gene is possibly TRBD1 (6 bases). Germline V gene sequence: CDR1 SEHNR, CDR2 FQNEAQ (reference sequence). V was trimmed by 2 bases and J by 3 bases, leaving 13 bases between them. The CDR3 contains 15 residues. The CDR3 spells CASSLPDSGDTEAFF. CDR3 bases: TGTGCCAGCAGCTTACCGGACAGTGGGGACACTGAAGCTTTCTTT.

Written as DNA, the CDR3 is TGTGCCAGCAGTTATACGACAGGCGGGACCCAGTACTTC. Encoded protein: CASSYTTGGTQYF. V is TRBV27 and J is TRBJ2-5, with TRBD1 as a possible D gene (6 bases). V gave up 4 bases and J gave up 7 bases, with 13 bases separating them. The CDR3 extends over 13 amino acids. Germline values: CDR1 MNHEY, CDR2 SMNVEV (reference sequence).

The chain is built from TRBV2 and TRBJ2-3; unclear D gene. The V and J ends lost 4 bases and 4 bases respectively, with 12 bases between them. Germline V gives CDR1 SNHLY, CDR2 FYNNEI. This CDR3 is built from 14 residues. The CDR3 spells CASSVEEVADTQYF. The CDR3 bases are TGTGCCAGCAGTGTTGAAGAGGTTGCAGATACGCAGTATTTT.